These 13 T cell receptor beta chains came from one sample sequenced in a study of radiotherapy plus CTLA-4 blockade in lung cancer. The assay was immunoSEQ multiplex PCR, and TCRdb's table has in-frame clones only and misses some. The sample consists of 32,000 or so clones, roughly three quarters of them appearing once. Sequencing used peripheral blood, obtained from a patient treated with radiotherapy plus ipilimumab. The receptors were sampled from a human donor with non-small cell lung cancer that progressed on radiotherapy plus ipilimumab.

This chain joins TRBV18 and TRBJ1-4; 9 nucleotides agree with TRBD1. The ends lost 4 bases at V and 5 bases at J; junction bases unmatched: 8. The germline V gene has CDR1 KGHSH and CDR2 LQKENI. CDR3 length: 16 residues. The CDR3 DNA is TGTGCCAGCTCACGGGGACAGGGTAGTGCCAATGAAAAACTGTTTTTT. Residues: CASSRGQGSANEKLFF.

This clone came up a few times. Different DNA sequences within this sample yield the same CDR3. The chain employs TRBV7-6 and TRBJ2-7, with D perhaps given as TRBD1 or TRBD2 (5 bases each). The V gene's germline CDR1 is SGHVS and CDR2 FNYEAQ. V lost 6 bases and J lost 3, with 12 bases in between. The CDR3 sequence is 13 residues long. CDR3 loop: CASSPGPNYEQYF. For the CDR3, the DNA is TGTGCCAGCAGTCCGGGACCGAACTACGAGCAGTACTTC.

CDR3 sequence reads: CASSKGTDQLFPNYGYTF. Here the CDR3 DNA reads TGTGCCAGCAGCAAGGGGACAGACCAACTTTTCCCTAACTATGGCTACACCTTC. The chain has TRBV5-4 and TRBJ1-2; 7 bases are a match to TRBD1. This CDR3 region has 18 residues. CDR1 SGHNT and CDR2 YYREEE come from the germline V gene (reference sequence). V shed 4 bases and J 0 bases; nucleotides not matched to a gene: 15.

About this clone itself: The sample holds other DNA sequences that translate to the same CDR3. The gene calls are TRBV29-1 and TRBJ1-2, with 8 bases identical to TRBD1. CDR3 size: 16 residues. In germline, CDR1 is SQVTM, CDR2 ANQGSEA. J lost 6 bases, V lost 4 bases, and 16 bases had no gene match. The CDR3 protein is CSVASGPGQGADGYTF. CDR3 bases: TGCAGCGTTGCCTCGGGACCGGGGCAGGGGGCGGATGGCTACACCTTC.

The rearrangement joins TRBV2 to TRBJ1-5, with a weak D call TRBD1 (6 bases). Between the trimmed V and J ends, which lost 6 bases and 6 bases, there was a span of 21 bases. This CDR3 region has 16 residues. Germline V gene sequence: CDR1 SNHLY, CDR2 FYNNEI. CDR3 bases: TGTGCCAGCAGGGAGGGGGGGGGCCGAGAGGGTCAGCCCCAGCATTTT. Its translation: CASREGGGREGQPQHF.

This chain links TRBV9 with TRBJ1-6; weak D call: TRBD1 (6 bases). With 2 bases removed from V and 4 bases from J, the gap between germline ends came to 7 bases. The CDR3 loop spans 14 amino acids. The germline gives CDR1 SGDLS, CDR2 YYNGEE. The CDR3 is CASSVTGYNSPLHF. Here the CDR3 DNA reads TGTGCCAGCAGCGTGACAGGTTATAATTCACCCCTCCACTTT.

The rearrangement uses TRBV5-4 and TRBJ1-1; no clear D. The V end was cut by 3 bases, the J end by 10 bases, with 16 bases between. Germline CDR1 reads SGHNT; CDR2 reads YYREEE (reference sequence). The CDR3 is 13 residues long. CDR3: CASSSESQVGAFF. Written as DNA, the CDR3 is TGTGCCAGCAGCTCGGAGAGTCAAGTGGGAGCTTTCTTT. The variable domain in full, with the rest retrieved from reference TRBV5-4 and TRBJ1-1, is ETGVTQSPTHLIKTRGQQVTLRCSSQSGHNTVSWYQQALGQGPQFIFQYYREEENGRGNFPPRFSGLQFPNYSSELNVNALELDDSALYLCASSSESQVGAFFGQGTRLTVV.

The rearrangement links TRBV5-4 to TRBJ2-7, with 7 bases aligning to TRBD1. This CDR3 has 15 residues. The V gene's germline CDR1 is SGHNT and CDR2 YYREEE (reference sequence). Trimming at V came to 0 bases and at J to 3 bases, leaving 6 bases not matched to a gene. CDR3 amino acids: CASSLAPGTDYEQYF. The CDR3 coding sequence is TGTGCCAGCAGCTTGGCCCCTGGGACAGACTACGAGCAGTACTTC.

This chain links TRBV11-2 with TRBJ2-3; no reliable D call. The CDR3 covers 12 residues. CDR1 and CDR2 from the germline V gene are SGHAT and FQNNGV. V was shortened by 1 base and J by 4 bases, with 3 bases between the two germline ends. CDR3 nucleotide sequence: TGTGCCAGCAGCTTAGGGGCAGATACGCAGTATTTT. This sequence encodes CASSLGADTQYF.

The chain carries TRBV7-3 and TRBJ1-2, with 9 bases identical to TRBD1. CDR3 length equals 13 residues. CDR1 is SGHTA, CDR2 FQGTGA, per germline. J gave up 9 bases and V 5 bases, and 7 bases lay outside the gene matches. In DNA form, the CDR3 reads TGTGCCAGCAGCCCTGGACAGGGGAAAAGCTACACCTTC. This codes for CASSPGQGKSYTF. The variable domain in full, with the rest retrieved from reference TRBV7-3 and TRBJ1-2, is GAGVSQTPSNKVTEKGKYVELRCDPISGHTALYWYRQSLGQGPEFLIYFQGTGAADDSGLPNDRFFAVRPEGSVSTLKIQRTERGDSAVYLCASSPGQGKSYTFGSGTRLTVV.

The chain's CDR3 is CASSPWTGSTGELFF. The CDR3 bases are TGTGCCAGCTCACCCTGGACAGGGTCGACCGGGGAGCTGTTTTTT. The chain combines TRBV18 with TRBJ2-2; TRBD1 aligns across 8 bases. The germline V gene has CDR1 KGHSH and CDR2 LQKENI. This CDR3 has 15 residues. Germline trimming cut 3 bases from V and 5 bases from J; bases unmatched to any gene: 5. The whole variable domain, remainder taken from reference TRBV18 and TRBJ2-2, is NAGVMQNPRHLVRRRGQEARLRCSPMKGHSHVYWYRQLPEEGLKFMVYLQKENIIDESGMPKERFSAEFPKEGPSILRIQQVVRGDSAAYFCASSPWTGSTGELFFGEGSRLTVL.

For the CDR3, the DNA is TGTGCCAGCAGCTTGGCGGGTGAGCAGTTCTTC. As protein: CASSLAGEQFF. This rearrangement joins TRBV5-4 to TRBJ2-1; D gene uncertain. There are 11 residues in the CDR3. Germline V lookup: CDR1 SGHNT, CDR2 YYREEE (reference sequence). V was clipped by 0 bases and J by 9 bases, with 4 bases between them.

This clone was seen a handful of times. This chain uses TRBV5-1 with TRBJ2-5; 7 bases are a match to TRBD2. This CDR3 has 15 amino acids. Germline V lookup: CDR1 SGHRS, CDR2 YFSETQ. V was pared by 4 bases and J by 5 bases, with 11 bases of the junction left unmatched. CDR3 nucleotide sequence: TGCGCCAGCAGCGGGGAGGGCTATTTGGGGGAGACCCAGTACTTC. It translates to CASSGEGYLGETQYF.